One sample yielded the 5 T cell receptor beta chains listed below, sequenced in a study of cytomegalovirus exposure and HLA in healthy donors. The repertoire was sequenced with immunoSEQ multiplex PCR; TCRdb's copy has only in-frame clones and lacks some. The table shows some 120,000 clones, with approximately 90% occurring only once. What was sequenced was PBMCs. The receptors were sampled from a young woman in good health and CMV-seronegative.

The chain has TRBV27 and TRBJ1-4, with D maybe TRBD1 (6 bases). CDR1 is MNHEY and CDR2 is SMNVEV in the germline V gene (reference sequence). V lost 5 bases and J 4 bases, leaving 11 bases between the germline ends. The CDR3 is made up of 14 amino acids. The DNA of the CDR3 is TGTGCCAGCAGTCAGGACAGCTATAATGAAAAACTGTTTTTT. The encoded protein is CASSQDSYNEKLFF. Full variable domain (outside the CDR3, taken from reference TRBV27 and TRBJ1-4): EAQVTQNPRYLITVTGKKLTVTCSQNMNHEYMSWYRQDPGLGLRQIYYSMNVEVTDKGDVPEGYKVSRKEKRNFPLILESPSPNQTSLYFCASSQDSYNEKLFFGSGTQLSVL.

The J gene is TRBJ2-2, the V gene TRBV30; TRBD2 is a possible D gene (5 bases). The V gene's germline CDR1 is GTSNPN and CDR2 SVGIG (reference sequence). V lost 8 bases to trimming and J lost 7 bases, with 11 bases between them. The CDR3 has 11 amino acids. The CDR3 DNA reads TGTGCCCGCTCCCGGGGCGGGGAGCTGTTTTTT. This gives the protein CARSRGGELFF.

The CDR3 coding sequence is TGTGCCTGGAGGGCCAGCGGGGGGTTCTACAATGAGCAGTTCTTC. This encodes CAWRASGGFYNEQFF. V and J are TRBV30 and TRBJ2-1, with 9 bases aligning to TRBD2. Trimming at V came to 3 bases and at J to 3 bases, leaving 6 bases not matched to a gene. Per germline, CDR1 GTSNPN and CDR2 SVGIG (reference sequence). This CDR3 is built from 15 residues.

The V gene is TRBV6-5, the J gene TRBJ2-7; D is perhaps TRBD1 (6 bases). The CDR3 has 14 residues. V shed 5 bases and J shed 3 bases, with 14 bases lying between them. The germline CDR1 and CDR2 sequences are MNHEY and SVGAGI. The CDR3 bases are TGTGCCAGCAGTCGAACAGGGTTGGGCTACGAGCAGTACTTC. It specifies CASSRTGLGYEQYF.

This chain uses TRBV9 with TRBJ1-2; a possible D gene is TRBD1 (6 bases). The CDR3 runs to 14 residues. CDR1 is SGDLS, CDR2 YYNGEE, per germline. Trimming took 3 bases from V and 5 from J, leaving 14 bases between them. The CDR3 DNA follows: TGTGCCAGCAGCGCAAGTGACAGGATATATGGCTACACCTTC. Amino acid sequence: CASSASDRIYGYTF.